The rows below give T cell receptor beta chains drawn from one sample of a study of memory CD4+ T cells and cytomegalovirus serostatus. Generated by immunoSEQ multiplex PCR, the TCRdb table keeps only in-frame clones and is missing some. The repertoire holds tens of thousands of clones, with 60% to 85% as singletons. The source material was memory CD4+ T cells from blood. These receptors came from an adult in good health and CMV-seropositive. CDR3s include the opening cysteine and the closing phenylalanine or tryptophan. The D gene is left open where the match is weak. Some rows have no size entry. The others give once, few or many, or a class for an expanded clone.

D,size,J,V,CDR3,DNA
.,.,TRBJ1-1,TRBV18,CASSPLRDIRTEAFF,TGTGCCAGCTCACCCCTACGGGACATACGCACTGAAGCTTTCTTT
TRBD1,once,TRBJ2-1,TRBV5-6,CASSPDRGYNEQFF,TGTGCCAGCAGCCCAGACAGGGGTTACAATGAGCAGTTCTTC
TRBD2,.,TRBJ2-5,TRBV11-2,CASSLPSGGETQYF,TGTGCCAGCAGCCTCCCGTCGGGGGGGGAGACCCAGTACTTC
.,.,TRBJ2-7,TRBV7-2,CASSSGVSYEQYF,TGTGCCAGCAGCTCCGGGGTCTCCTACGAGCAGTACTTC
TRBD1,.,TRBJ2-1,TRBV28,CASSIPRGNEQFF,TGTGCCAGCAGTATTCCCAGGGGGAATGAGCAGTTCTTC
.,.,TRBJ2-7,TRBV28,CASSSPGTSHYEQYF,TGTGCCAGCAGTTCCCCCGGGACATCGCACTACGAGCAGTACTTC
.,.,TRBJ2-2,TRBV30,CAFRTLNTGELFF,TGTGCCTTTAGGACCCTCAACACCGGGGAGCTGTTTTTT
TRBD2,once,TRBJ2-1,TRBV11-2,CASSLTGTSGRGEQFF,TGTGCCAGCAGCCTTACCGGGACTAGCGGGAGGGGGGAGCAGTTCTTC
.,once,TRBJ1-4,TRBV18,CASSNVAGEKLFF,TGTGCCAGCTCCAACGTGGCCGGTGAAAAACTGTTTTTT
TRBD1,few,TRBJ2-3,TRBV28,CASSKQGVGVDTQYF,TGTGCCAGCAGTAAACAGGGGGTCGGTGTAGATACGCAGTATTTT
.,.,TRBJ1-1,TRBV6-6,CASSYSAQVTEAFF,TGTGCCAGCAGTTACTCCGCACAGGTCACTGAAGCTTTCTTT
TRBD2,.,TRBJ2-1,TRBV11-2,CASSFAGGSEQFF,TGTGCCAGCAGCTTTGCGGGAGGGTCTGAGCAGTTCTTC
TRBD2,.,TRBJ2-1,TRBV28,CATSGAGETYEQFF,TGTGCCACCTCCGGAGCGGGAGAGACCTATGAGCAGTTCTTC
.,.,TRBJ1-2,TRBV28,CASSLSGTQTLNGYTF,TGTGCCAGCAGTCTTTCCGGGACTCAAACACTGAATGGCTACACCTTC
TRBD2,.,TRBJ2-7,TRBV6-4,CASSELMSGRAHYEQYF,TGTGCCAGCAGTGAACTAATGAGCGGGAGGGCCCACTACGAGCAGTACTTC
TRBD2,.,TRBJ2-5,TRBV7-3,CASSTGGYRETQYF,TGTGCCAGCAGCACGGGGGGGTATAGGGAGACCCAGTACTTC
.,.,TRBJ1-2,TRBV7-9,CASSLDTATNYGYTF,TGTGCCAGCAGCTTGGACACAGCAACTAACTATGGCTACACCTTC
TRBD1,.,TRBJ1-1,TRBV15,CATSSRDRRDVGTEAFF,TGTGCCACCAGCAGCCGGGACAGGCGGGACGTGGGCACTGAAGCTTTCTTT
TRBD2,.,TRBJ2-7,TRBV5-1,CASSADLAGAFYEQYF,TGCGCCAGCAGCGCGGACCTAGCGGGGGCTTTCTACGAGCAGTACTTC
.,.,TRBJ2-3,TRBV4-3,CASSQGRELDTQYF,TGCGCCAGCAGCCAAGGCCGGGAGTTAGATACGCAGTATTTT
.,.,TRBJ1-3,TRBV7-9,CASRSDPTDLSGNTIYF,TGTGCCAGCAGATCCGACCCGACAGACCTTTCTGGAAACACCATATATTTT
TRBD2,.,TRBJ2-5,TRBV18,CASSPGGGDKETQYF,TGTGCCAGCTCACCAGGCGGGGGAGATAAAGAGACCCAGTACTTC
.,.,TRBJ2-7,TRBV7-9,CASSSAGTVYEQYF,TGTGCCAGCAGCTCGGCGGGGACAGTCTACGAGCAGTACTTC
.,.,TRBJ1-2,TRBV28,CASSLGGLFYGYTF,TGTGCCAGCAGTTTAGGGGGGCTCTTCTATGGCTACACCTTC
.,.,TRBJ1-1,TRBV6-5,CASSYSKGGEAFF,TGTGCCAGCAGTTACTCGAAAGGTGGAGAAGCTTTCTTT
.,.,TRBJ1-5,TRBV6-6,CASSYLTGNQPQHF,TGTGCCAGCAGTTACTTGACAGGCAATCAGCCCCAGCATTTT
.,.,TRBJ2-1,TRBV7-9,CASSSVGGTQRNEQFF,TGTGCCAGCAGCTCCGTAGGGGGGACACAACGAAATGAGCAGTTCTTC
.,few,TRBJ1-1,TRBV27,CASRLDSRLPTEAFF,TGTGCCAGCAGGCTAGACTCCCGGCTTCCCACTGAAGCTTTCTTT
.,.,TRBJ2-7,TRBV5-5,CASSHGGGHNSYEQYF,TGTGCCAGCAGCCATGGGGGTGGCCACAACTCCTACGAGCAGTACTTC
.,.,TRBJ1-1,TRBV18,CASSPPGQTNTEAFF,TGTGCCAGCTCACCACCTGGTCAAACGAACACTGAAGCTTTCTTT
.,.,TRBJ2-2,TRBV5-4,CASSFPLGGELFF,TGTGCCAGCAGCTTCCCTTTAGGGGGGGAGCTGTTTTTT
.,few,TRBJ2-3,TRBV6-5,CASSSTADTQYF,TGTGCCAGCAGCTCGACAGCAGATACGCAGTATTTT
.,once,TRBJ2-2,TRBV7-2,CASGRVANTGELFF,TGTGCCAGTGGAAGAGTAGCGAACACCGGGGAGCTGTTTTTT
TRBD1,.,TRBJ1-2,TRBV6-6,CASSFRDSFYGYTF,TGTGCCAGCAGCTTCCGGGACAGCTTCTATGGCTACACCTTC